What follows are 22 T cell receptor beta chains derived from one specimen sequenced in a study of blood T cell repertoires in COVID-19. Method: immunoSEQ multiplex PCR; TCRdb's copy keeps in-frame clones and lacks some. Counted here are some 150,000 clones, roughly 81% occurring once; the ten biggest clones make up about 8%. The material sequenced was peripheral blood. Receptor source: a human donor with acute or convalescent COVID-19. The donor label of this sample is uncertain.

As DNA, the CDR3 is TGTGCCAGCAGCTTAGGACAGGGGGGAATTGAGACCCAGTACTTC. It encodes CASSLGQGGIETQYF. The chain combines TRBV7-8 with TRBJ2-5; TRBD1 agrees at 9 bases. With V trimmed by 1 base and J by 5 bases, 5 bases remained unmatched. CDR1 and CDR2 from the germline V gene are SGHVS and FQNEAQ. The CDR3 totals 15 residues.

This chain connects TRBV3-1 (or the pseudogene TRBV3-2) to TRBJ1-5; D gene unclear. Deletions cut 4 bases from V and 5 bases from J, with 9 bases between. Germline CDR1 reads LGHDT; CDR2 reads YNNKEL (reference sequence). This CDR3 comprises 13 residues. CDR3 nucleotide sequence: TGTGCCAGCAGCCGTGGAGGGTATCAGCCCCAGCATTTT. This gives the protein CASSRGGYQPQHF.

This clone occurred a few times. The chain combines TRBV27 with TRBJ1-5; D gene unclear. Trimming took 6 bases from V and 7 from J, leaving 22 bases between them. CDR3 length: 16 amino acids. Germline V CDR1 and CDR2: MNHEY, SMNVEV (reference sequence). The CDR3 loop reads CASSLGPGSPIQPQHF. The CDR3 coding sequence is TGTGCCAGCAGCCTTGGCCCGGGTAGTCCAATCCAGCCCCAGCATTTT.

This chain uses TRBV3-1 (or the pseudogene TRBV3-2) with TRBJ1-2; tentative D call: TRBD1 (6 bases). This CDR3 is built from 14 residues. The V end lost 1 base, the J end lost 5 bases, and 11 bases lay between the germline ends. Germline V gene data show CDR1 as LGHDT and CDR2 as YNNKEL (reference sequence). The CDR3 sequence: CASSQAGVWYGYTF. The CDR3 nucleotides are TGTGCCAGCAGCCAAGCAGGGGTTTGGTATGGCTACACCTTC.

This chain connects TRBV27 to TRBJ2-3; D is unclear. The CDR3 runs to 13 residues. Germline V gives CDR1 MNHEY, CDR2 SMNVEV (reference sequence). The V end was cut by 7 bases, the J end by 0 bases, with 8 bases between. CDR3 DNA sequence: TGTGCCAGCAAAAAAACTAGCACAGATACGCAGTATTTT. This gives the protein CASKKTSTDTQYF.

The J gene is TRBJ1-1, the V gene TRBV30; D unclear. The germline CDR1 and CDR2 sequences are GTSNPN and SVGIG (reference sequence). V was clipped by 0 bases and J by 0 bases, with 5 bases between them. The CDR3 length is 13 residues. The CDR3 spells CAWSVLLNTEAFF. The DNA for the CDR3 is TGTGCCTGGAGTGTACTACTGAACACTGAAGCTTTCTTT.

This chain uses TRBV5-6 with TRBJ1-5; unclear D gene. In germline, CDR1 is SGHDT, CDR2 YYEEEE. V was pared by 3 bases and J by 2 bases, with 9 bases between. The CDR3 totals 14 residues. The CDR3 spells CASSSVGGNQPQHF. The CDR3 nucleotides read TGTGCCAGCAGCTCCGTCGGGGGCAATCAGCCCCAGCATTTT. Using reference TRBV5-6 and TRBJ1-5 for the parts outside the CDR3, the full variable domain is DAGVTQSPTHLIKTRGQQVTLRCSPKSGHDTVSWYQQALGQGPQFIFQYYEEEERQRGNFPDRFSGHQFPNYSSELNVNALLLGDSALYLCASSSVGGNQPQHFGDGTRLSIL.

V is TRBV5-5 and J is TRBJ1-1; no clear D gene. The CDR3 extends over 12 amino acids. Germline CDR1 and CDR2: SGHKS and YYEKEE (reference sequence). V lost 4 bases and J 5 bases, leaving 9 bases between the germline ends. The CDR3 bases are TGTGCCAGCAGCGCGGTCGGGACTGAAGCTTTCTTT. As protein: CASSAVGTEAFF.

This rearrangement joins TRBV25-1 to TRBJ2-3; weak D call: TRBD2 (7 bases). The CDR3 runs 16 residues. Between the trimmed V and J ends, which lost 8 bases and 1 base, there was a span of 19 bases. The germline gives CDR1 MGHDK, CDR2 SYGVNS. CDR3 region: CASFQMCGGRTDTQYF. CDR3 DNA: TGTGCCAGCTTCCAAATGTGCGGGGGCCGCACAGATACGCAGTATTTT. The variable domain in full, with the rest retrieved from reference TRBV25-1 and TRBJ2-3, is EADIYQTPRYLVIGTGKKITLECSQTMGHDKMYWYQQDPGMELHLIHYSYGVNSTEKGDLSSESTVSRIRTEHFPLTLESARPSHTSQYLCASFQMCGGRTDTQYFGPGTRLTVL.

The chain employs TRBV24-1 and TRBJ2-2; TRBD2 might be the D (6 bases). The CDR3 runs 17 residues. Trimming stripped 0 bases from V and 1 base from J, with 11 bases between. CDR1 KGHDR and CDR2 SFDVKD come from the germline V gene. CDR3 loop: CATSDLPPAGNTGELFF. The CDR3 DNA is TGTGCCACCAGTGATTTGCCCCCAGCGGGGAACACCGGGGAGCTGTTTTTT.

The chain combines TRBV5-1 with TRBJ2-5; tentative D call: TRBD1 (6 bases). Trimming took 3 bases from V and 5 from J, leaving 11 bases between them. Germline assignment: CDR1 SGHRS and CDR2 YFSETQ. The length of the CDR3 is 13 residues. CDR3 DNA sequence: TGCGCCAGCAGCTGGATCCAGGGGGAGACCCAGTACTTC. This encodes CASSWIQGETQYF.

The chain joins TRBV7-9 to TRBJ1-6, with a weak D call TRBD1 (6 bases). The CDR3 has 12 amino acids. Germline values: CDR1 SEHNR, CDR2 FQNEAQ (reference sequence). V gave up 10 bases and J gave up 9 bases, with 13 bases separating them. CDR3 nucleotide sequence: TGTGCCACCGTAACAGGGAGTTCACCCCTCCACTTT. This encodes CATVTGSSPLHF.

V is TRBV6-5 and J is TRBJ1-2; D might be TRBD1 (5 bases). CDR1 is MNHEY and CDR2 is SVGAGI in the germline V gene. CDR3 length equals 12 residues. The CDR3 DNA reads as TGTGCGGGGGGGGATTATAACTATGGCTACACCTTC. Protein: CAGGDYNYGYTF.

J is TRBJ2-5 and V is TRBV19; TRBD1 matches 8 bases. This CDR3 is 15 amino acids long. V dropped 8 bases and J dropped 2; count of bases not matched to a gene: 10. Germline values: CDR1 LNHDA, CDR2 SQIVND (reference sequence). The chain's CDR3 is CASSRQGAKQETQYF. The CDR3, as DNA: TGTGCCAGTTCCCGGCAGGGGGCGAAACAAGAGACCCAGTACTTC.

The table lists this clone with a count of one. The CDR3 bases are TGTGCCAGCAGCGTAGCCATGAACACTGAAGCTTTCTTT. Protein sequence: CASSVAMNTEAFF. The chain joins TRBV9 to TRBJ1-1; D not certain. Germline CDR1 and CDR2: SGDLS and YYNGEE. The CDR3 loop spans 13 amino acids. V lost 0 bases and J lost 0, with 3 bases in between. Complete variable domain (other parts from reference TRBV9 and TRBJ1-1): DSGVTQTPKHLITATGQRVTLRCSPRSGDLSVYWYQQSLDQGLQFLIQYYNGEERAKGNILERFSAQQFPDLHSELNLSSLELGDSALYFCASSVAMNTEAFFGQGTRLTVV.

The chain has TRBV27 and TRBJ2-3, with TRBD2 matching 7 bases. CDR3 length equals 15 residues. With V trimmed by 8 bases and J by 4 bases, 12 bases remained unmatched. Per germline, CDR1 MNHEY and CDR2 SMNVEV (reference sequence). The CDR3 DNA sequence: TGTGCCAGCTCCCCCCGGCGGGGGATCCCAGATACGCAGTATTTT. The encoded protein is CASSPRRGIPDTQYF.

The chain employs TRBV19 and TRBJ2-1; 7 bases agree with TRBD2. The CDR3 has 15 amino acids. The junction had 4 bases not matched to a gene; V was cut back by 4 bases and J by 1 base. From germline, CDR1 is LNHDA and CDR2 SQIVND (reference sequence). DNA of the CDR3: TGTGCCAGTAGTAGGGTGGGGGGGTCCTACAATGAGCAGTTCTTC. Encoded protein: CASSRVGGSYNEQFF.

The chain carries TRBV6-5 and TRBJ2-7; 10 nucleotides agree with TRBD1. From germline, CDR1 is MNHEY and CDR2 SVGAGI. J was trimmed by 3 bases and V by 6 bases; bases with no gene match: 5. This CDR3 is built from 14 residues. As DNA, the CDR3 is TGTGCCAGCAGGGGGGACAGGGGTATCTACGAGCAGTACGTC. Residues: CASRGDRGIYEQYV.

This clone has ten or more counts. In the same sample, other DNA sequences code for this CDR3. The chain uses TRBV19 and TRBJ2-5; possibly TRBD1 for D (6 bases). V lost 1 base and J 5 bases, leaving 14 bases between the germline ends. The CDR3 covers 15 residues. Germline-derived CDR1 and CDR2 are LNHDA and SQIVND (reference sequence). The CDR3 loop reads CASSIGRQGKETQYF. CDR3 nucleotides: TGTGCCAGTAGTATAGGGAGGCAGGGGAAGGAGACCCAGTACTTC.

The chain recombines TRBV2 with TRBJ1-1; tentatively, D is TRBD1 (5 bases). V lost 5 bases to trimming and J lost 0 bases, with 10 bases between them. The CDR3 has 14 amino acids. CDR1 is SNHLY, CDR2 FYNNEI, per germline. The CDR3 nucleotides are TGTGCCAGCAGTCCGTTGACAGTGAACACTGAAGCTTTCTTT. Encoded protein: CASSPLTVNTEAFF.

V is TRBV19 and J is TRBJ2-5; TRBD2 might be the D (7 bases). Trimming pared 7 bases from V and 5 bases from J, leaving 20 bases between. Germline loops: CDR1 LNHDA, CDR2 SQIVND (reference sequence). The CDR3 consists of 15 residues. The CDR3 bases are TGTGCCAGTACTCCCGTGGGGGGGGGCGCGGAGACCCAGTACTTC. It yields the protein CASTPVGGGAETQYF.

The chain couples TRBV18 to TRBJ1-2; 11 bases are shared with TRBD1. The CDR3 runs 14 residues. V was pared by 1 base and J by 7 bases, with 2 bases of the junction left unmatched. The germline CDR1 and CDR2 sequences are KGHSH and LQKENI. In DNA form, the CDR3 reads TGTGCCAGCTCACCACAGGACAGGGGGCTTGGCTACACCTTC. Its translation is CASSPQDRGLGYTF.